This is a list of T cell receptor beta chains from one sample in a study of blood T cell repertoires in COVID-19. Repertoires were generated with immunoSEQ multiplex PCR, while TCRdb's copy carries only in-frame clones and drops some. This sample yields over 100,000 clones, of which over 60% are seen a single time; about 4.7% belongs to the top ten. The sample consisted of peripheral blood. Receptors originate from a human donor in a cohort sampled during active or convalescent COVID-19. The CDR3 runs from the conserved cysteine through the conserved F or W. D genes are given only for firm matches. Size tells how often a clone was seen (once, few, many) or the class of an expanded clone, and some rows leave it out.

V	size	J	D	CDR3	DNA
TRBV6-6	-	TRBJ2-5	TRBD1	CASRSDRATQYF	TGTGCCAGCAGATCGGACAGGGCGACCCAGTACTTC
TRBV27	-	TRBJ2-1	TRBD2	CASSNPSGSSYNEQFF	TGTGCCAGCAGTAACCCCAGCGGGAGCTCCTACAATGAGCAGTTCTTC
TRBV10-3	few	TRBJ2-3	-	CAIAPGVRDTQYF	TGTGCCATCGCGCCGGGGGTTAGGGATACGCAGTATTTT
TRBV5-1	-	TRBJ2-1	TRBD2	CASSLDGTSAYNEQFF	TGCGCCAGCAGCTTGGACGGGACTAGCGCTTACAATGAGCAGTTCTTC
TRBV5-1	-	TRBJ1-5	-	CASSLVAGVDQPQHF	TGCGCCAGCAGCTTGGTAGCCGGGGTGGACCAGCCCCAGCATTTT
TRBV7-9	once	TRBJ2-1	-	CASSPTTWTGNEQFF	TGTGCCAGCAGCCCGACTACTTGGACCGGGAATGAGCAGTTCTTC
TRBV4-2	-	TRBJ2-7	TRBD1	CASSPRTGGPYEQYF	TGTGCCAGCAGCCCCCGGACAGGGGGCCCCTACGAGCAGTACTTC
TRBV7-8	few	TRBJ1-2	TRBD1	CASSRDSAYYTF	TGTGCCAGCAGCCGGGACAGCGCATACTACACCTTC
TRBV9	-	TRBJ2-7	-	CASSAGGFDEQYF	TGTGCCAGCAGCGCTGGGGGCTTCGACGAGCAGTACTTC
TRBV7-2	once	TRBJ1-5	-	CASRQTYSNQPQHF	TGTGCCAGCAGACAGACCTATAGCAATCAGCCCCAGCATTTT
TRBV2	-	TRBJ2-2	-	CASSEVRAGELFF	TGTGCCAGCAGTGAAGTAAGAGCCGGGGAGCTGTTTTTT
TRBV6-1	-	TRBJ2-1	TRBD2	CASREAGVSDEQFF	TGTGCCAGCAGAGAAGCGGGAGTATCGGATGAGCAGTTCTTC
TRBV4-3	-	TRBJ2-1	TRBD2	CASSQGSGAPPGGAATDEQFF	TGCGCCAGCAGCCAAGGTAGCGGCGCTCCTCCGGGGGGGGCCGCGACAGATGAGCAGTTCTTC
TRBV3-1/TRBV3-2	-	TRBJ2-1	TRBD2	CASSQDASGYNEQFF	TGTGCCAGCAGCCAAGATGCTAGCGGGTATAATGAGCAGTTCTTC
TRBV5-4	-	TRBJ2-6	TRBD2	CASSRPGLAGGANVLTF	TGTGCCAGCAGCAGGCCGGGACTAGCGGGTGGGGCCAACGTCCTGACTTTC
TRBV24-1	-	TRBJ1-3	-	CATSDLTGTTNTIYF	TGTGCCACCAGTGATCTTACCGGGACAACCAACACCATATATTTT
TRBV7-9	few	TRBJ1-2	TRBD1	CASSPRTGLNYGYTF	TGTGCCAGCAGCCCCCGGACAGGGTTAAACTATGGCTACACCTTC
TRBV13	-	TRBJ2-3	TRBD1	CASSLRTGQGGRDTQYF	TGTGCCAGCAGTCTCCGCACAGGACAGGGTGGGAGGGATACGCAGTATTTT
TRBV29-1	-	TRBJ1-2	-	CSVRANYGYTF	TGCAGCGTTCGTGCGAACTATGGCTACACCTTC
TRBV20-1	-	TRBJ2-3	TRBD2	CSASLTSGGGDTDTQYF	TGCAGTGCTAGTCTAACTAGCGGGGGGGGTGACACAGATACGCAGTATTTT
TRBV6-2/TRBV6-3	-	TRBJ2-3	-	CASSGPFTDTQYF	TGTGCCAGCAGTGGCCCCTTCACAGATACGCAGTATTTT
TRBV27	-	TRBJ1-2	-	CASSLAAHGGYTF	TGTGCCAGCAGTTTAGCAGCGCACGGGGGCTACACCTTC
TRBV6-2/TRBV6-3	many	TRBJ1-5	-	CASSSGQKNQPQHF	TGTGCCAGCAGCTCCGGACAGAAGAATCAGCCCCAGCATTTT
TRBV6-4	-	TRBJ2-5	TRBD1	CASSSGTGETQYF	TGTGCCAGCAGTTCCGGGACAGGGGAGACCCAGTACTTC
TRBV27	-	TRBJ1-1	-	CASTFLGGAMNTEAFF	TGTGCCAGCACCTTCCTGGGGGGGGCCATGAACACTGAAGCTTTCTTT
TRBV7-2	-	TRBJ1-2	-	CASSLGGLDGYTF	TGTGCCAGCAGCTTGGGGGGGCTGGATGGCTACACCTTC